This section outlines one TCR beta chain sequence together with its context. This clonotype was seen a single time. Its cognate antigen has yet to be identified. Base-call qualities are not available, and no considerably larger clone is one nucleotide away. Library preparation used 5' RACE. TCRdb shows the sequencer as Illumina HiSeq 2500. A second PCR of roughly 7 to 11 cycles was performed with a sample-barcoded 5' primer and a J-beta primer mix. Each TCR beta cDNA molecule received a unique molecular identifier from a template-switch 5' adaptor carrying 12 random nucleotides. Each sample yielded at least 2.5 million CDR3-containing paired-end reads. First-strand cDNA was synthesized from all RNA with the Mint cDNA synthesis kit, primed by a TRBC-specific oligonucleotide. Following uracil-DNA glycosylase treatment, a first 18-cycle PCR with universal primers M1SS and BC2_uni_R was performed on all cDNA. In the authors' own workflow: Normalization of each sample was performed by random selection of 1 million high-quality reads, each carrying a distinct molecular identifier. Instead of being binned into consensus sequences, reads that shared molecular identifiers were thrown out. MiTCR, with a Q25 quality threshold and the strictest error-elimination algorithm, was used for CDR3 identification, clonotype clustering and error correction. A nonparametric unseen species model with Euler transformation was used to estimate a lower bound on total TCR beta diversity. TCRdb redid the processing of the public reads, applying fastp at Q25 and MiXCR, and retained in-frame beta chains. Duplicate CDR3 protein sequences are folded into a single record with the most common DNA and genes. It is TCRdb's table, rather than the study itself, that gives the V and J calls and clone size. This sample lists some 920,000 distinct CDR3 sequences; just over 50% were detected once. About 20% of the sample belongs to the ten largest clones.

These data originate in a study of blood T cells in healthy people across ages (dated by TCRdb to 2015 to 2017). For the study in its entirety: In model experiments, template switching captured about one uniquely barcoded TCR beta cDNA molecule for every two T cells. Age-related changes in TCR beta repertoire diversity were measured in the study by deep sequencing normalized with unique cDNA molecular identifiers. Donors were grouped into four age groups: young (average roughly 15 years), middle-aged (approximately 41), aged (approximately 67) and long-lived (just over 80). To avoid experimental bias, donors of different ages were spread randomly across the sequencing lanes. Using the same blood draw, the study looked at two additional independent replicas of 1 million unique cDNA reads for two donors, one aged 18 to 30 and the other aged 80 or older. Here is what the overall study found, with its caveats: Compared with the aged group, the long-lived group had more naive CD4+ T cells, fewer expanded clones and increased TCR diversity, suggesting age selection. Because profiling used bulk unsorted PBMCs, naive and antigen-experienced compartments could not be compared conclusively. Because the CMV infection status of the donors was unknown, age-related changes in expanded clonotypes may potentially have been confounded. As age increased, observed TCR beta diversity per million T cells dropped in a roughly linear way, and a significant reduction was already evident by age about 40. Total diversity estimates from one million sequenced T cells were considered lower bounds and underestimates. The percentage of naive T cells measured by flow cytometry correlated strongly with observed TCR beta diversity.

Including the terminal cysteine and phenylalanine, the CDR3 comprises 16 residues. The CDR3 DNA has 48 bases and is translated from base 1. The germline V gene yields MNHEY for CDR1 and SVGEGT for CDR2. A distance of 16 bases separates the germline ends of V and J, which lose 2 bases and 6 bases respectively. Donors were 40 or so systemically healthy Caucasian individuals from Russia aged 6 to 90 years. Each donor gave ten milliliters of peripheral blood, collected into EDTA-treated Vacutainer tubes. Ficoll-Paque density-gradient centrifugation was used to isolate PBMCs, with at least 6 million obtained per sample. Trizol reagent was used to extract total RNA from PBMCs, with at least 5.5 micrograms per sample. For every donor, flow cytometry on a PBMC aliquot measured the percentage of naive CD45RAhigh/CD27high T cells.

The sequence is built from TRBV6-2 or TRBV6-3 and TRBJ1-4; perhaps TRBD1 is the D gene, with 5 bases matching. The receptor comes from a woman aged 55-75 years in good health. Sequenced input: blood. The nucleotide sequence is TGTGCCAGCAGTTACCAAAGGGGAGGCCCTGATGAAAAACTGTTTTTT. This is translated as CASSYQRGGPDEKLFF.